The sequence of this T cell receptor (beta chain) was determined in a study of PD-1 blockade in mismatch repair-deficient tumors. The study, taken as a whole, reports: Tumor-resident clones, often absent from pretreatment blood, expanded after pembrolizumab and then contracted.

Libraries were prepared by immunoSEQ multiplex PCR; TCRdb keeps only in-frame clonotypes and omits some of them. The sample gives about 51,000 clones, approximately 78% of which show up once; about 3.5% is in the top ten. A word on this clone: Its target is unknown.

Every patient had mismatch repair deficiency by PCR or immunohistochemistry. TCRs were sequenced from a few patients responding to pembrolizumab. Between the trimmed V and J ends, which lost 5 bases and 11 bases, there was a span of 21 bases. Germline loops: CDR1 LNHDA, CDR2 SQIVND (reference sequence). This CDR3 spans 14 amino acids. The chain combines TRBV19 with TRBJ1-1; D not resolved. The source is an adult with mismatch repair-deficient cancer. The material was peripheral blood, obtained 4 weeks after starting pembrolizumab. In DNA form, the CDR3 reads TGTGCCAGTAGTTTCAGGACGCAAACTATTGCGGCTTTCTTT. It is translated as CASSFRTQTIAAFF.